A few counts support the clone carrying this TCR beta chain. The antigen is unknown. These data originate in a study of cytomegalovirus exposure and HLA in healthy donors. Findings and caveats of the study: Among the CMV-associated chains, a few were confirmed in vitro as specific for CMV antigens.

CDR3 length: 14 amino acids. The germline V gene has CDR1 SEHNR and CDR2 FQNEAQ (reference sequence). Trimming took 5 bases from V and 4 from J, leaving 11 bases between them. Produced via immunoSEQ multiplex PCR; TCRdb's table is partial and in-frame only. The sample lists 190,000 or so clones, about 80% occurring once. Specimen: PBMCs. This sequence joins TRBV7-9 and TRBJ2-2; unclear D gene. The sequence came from a young woman in good health and CMV-seropositive. In nucleotides, the CDR3 is TGTGCCAGCAGCCCAGACAAGTCCACCGGGGAGCTGTTTTTT. Its protein product is CASSPDKSTGELFF.